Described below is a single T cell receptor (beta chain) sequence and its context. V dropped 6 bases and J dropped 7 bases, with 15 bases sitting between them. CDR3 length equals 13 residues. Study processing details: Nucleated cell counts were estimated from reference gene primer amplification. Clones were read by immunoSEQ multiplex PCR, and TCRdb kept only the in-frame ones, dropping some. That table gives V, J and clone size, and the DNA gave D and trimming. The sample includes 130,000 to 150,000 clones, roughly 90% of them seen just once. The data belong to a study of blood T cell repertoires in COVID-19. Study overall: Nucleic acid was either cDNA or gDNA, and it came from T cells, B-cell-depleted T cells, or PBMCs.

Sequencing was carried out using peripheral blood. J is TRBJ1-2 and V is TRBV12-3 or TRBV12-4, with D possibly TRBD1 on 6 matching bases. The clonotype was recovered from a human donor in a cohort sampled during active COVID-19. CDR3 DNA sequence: TGTGCCAGCAGGTCACAGGGAGTTGGTGGCTACACCTTC. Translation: CASRSQGVGGYTF.